This entry features one TCR beta chain sequence. The antigen remains undetermined. Looked up from germline, CDR1 is MNHEY and CDR2 is SVGAGI. V gave up 6 bases and J gave up 3 bases; unmatched junction bases: 5. The CDR3 is 13 amino acids. This sample stems from a study of cytomegalovirus exposure and HLA in healthy donors. The PCR made use of 60 Vbeta and 13 Jbeta primers. Assay: immunoSEQ multiplex PCR; the TCRdb copy retains only in-frame clones and omits some. The table lists 100,000 to 150,000 clones, with approximately 1.7% in the top ten. Study-level results: Most CMV-associated TCR beta chains appeared HLA-restricted in a later analysis. Both high specificity and high sensitivity reportedly marked the classifier's diagnosis of cytomegalovirus status.

Donors were ostensibly healthy at sampling, although undocumented immune exposures were probable. The receptor was isolated from a young man in good health and CMV-seronegative. The sequencing sample was made of PBMCs. The rearrangement joins TRBV6-5 to TRBJ2-7; 7 nucleotides line up with TRBD1. CDR3 in DNA: TGTGCCAGCAGGACAAGACAGGGCTACGAGCAGTACTTC. It encodes CASRTRQGYEQYF.